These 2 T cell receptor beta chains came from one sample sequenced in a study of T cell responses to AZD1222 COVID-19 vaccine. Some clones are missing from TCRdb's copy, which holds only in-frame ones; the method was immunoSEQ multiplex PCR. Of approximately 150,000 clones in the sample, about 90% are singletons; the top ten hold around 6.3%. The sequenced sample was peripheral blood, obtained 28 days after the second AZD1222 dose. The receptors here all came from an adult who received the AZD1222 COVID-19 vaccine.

CDR3 in DNA: TGTGCCAGCAGCCTAGCGGGAGGGTACCGCACAGATACGCAGTATTTT. Protein sequence: CASSLAGGYRTDTQYF. The rearrangement uses TRBV3-1 (or the pseudogene TRBV3-2) and TRBJ2-3; the match to TRBD2 covers 11 bases. This CDR3 contains 16 residues. CDR1 and CDR2 from the germline V gene are LGHDT and YNNKEL (reference sequence). V lost 4 bases and J lost 1; bases outside the gene matches: 4.

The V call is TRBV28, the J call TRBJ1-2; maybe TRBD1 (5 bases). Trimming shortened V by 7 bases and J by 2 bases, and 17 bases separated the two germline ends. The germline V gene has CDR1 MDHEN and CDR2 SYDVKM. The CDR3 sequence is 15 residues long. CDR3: CASTPGGRENYGYTF. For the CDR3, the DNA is TGTGCCAGCACTCCGGGGGGAAGGGAGAACTATGGCTACACCTTC.